These 3 T cell receptor beta chains originate from one sample sequenced in a study of blood T cell repertoires in COVID-19 (dated by TCRdb to between 2020 and 2021). Libraries were constructed by the immunoSEQ multiplex PCR assay. In TCRdb, the immuneACCESS table is reduced to in-frame sequences with V and J assigned. These tables do not hold every clone; where another copy was compared, an unresolved V gene accounts for under half, and the others remain unexplained. This sample lists about 89,000 clones; roughly 78% were detected once. Jointly, the top ten make up around 14% of the sample. The sequencing input was peripheral blood. The receptors come from a woman over 75 with acute or convalescent COVID-19.

The V call is TRBV28, the J call TRBJ2-7, with D tentatively TRBD2 (6 bases). Germline-derived CDR1 and CDR2 are MDHEN and SYDVKM. Trimming took 4 bases from V and 2 from J, leaving 18 bases between them. This CDR3 has 16 residues. The CDR3, as DNA: TGTGCCAGCAGTTCCCGAATCCTTGGGGGGACCTACGAGCAGTACTTC. It codes for CASSSRILGGTYEQYF.

This clone appeared a few times. The sample holds other DNA sequences that translate to the same CDR3. The chain joins TRBV5-1 to TRBJ1-1, with 10 bases identical to TRBD1. The CDR3 spans 15 residues. With V trimmed by 4 bases and J by 5 bases, 8 bases remained unmatched. The germline V gene has CDR1 SGHRS and CDR2 YFSETQ. CDR3 in DNA: TGCGCCAGCAGCCCTCCGGGACAGGGGAAAACTGAAGCTTTCTTT. It specifies CASSPPGQGKTEAFF.

The CDR3 coding sequence is TGTGCCAGCAGCTTGGATGTAGGGGGTGGGAATTCACCCCTCCACTTT. Protein sequence: CASSLDVGGGNSPLHF. The chain has TRBV5-4 and TRBJ1-6, with D possibly being TRBD1 (6 bases). This CDR3 has 16 amino acids. V lost 0 bases and J 7 bases, leaving 14 bases between the germline ends. Germline CDR1 and CDR2: SGHNT and YYREEE (reference sequence).